Below are 9 T cell receptor beta chains sequenced from a single sample in a study of blood T cell repertoires in COVID-19. TCRdb keeps only in-frame clones here, not all; method: immunoSEQ multiplex PCR. The sample has roughly 200,000 clones, about 91% seen once. Specimen: peripheral blood. These receptors all come from a man younger than 35 with active or convalescent COVID-19.

This chain links TRBV28 with TRBJ1-2; tentatively, D is TRBD1 (6 bases). The CDR3 is made up of 16 amino acids. Germline V gives CDR1 MDHEN, CDR2 SYDVKM. The ends were cut back, 6 bases at V and 0 bases at J, with 17 bases in the middle. The CDR3 nucleotides read TGTGCCAGCAGCCCGATTAAAGGACAGCCTAACTATGGCTACACCTTC. Its protein is CASSPIKGQPNYGYTF.

This rearrangement joins TRBV7-8 to TRBJ2-1, with 14 bases fitting TRBD2. Germline loops: CDR1 SGHVS, CDR2 FQNEAQ. The CDR3 length is 15 residues. V lost 5 bases to trimming and J lost 9 bases; unmatched junction nucleotides: 6. The CDR3 loop is CASSLGLAGVREQFF. The CDR3, as DNA: TGTGCCAGCAGCCTGGGACTAGCGGGAGTGCGTGAGCAGTTCTTC.

This chain links TRBV2 with TRBJ1-3; D is unresolved. V was cut by 0 bases and J by 0 bases, with 9 bases left in between. Germline V gene lookup returns CDR1 SNHLY and CDR2 FYNNEI. The length of the CDR3 is 16 residues. As DNA, the CDR3 is TGTGCCAGCAGTGAAGCGTTCCCGGGCTCTGGAAACACCATATATTTT. Its protein is CASSEAFPGSGNTIYF.

V is TRBV5-6 and J is TRBJ1-2, with TRBD1 identical over 11 bases. The CDR3 contains 18 residues. The trim removed 4 bases at V and 2 bases at J, leaving 13 bases unmatched. Germline CDR1 reads SGHDT; CDR2 reads YYEEEE. CDR3 sequence reads: CASSKRDSGTGGNYGYTF. The CDR3 DNA reads TGTGCCAGCAGCAAACGTGACTCCGGGACAGGGGGAAACTATGGCTACACCTTC.

The table lists this clone with a count of one. This chain uses TRBV7-9 with TRBJ1-1, with a possible D match to TRBD1 (5 bases). Per the germline V gene, CDR1 is SEHNR and CDR2 is FQNEAQ (reference sequence). This CDR3 is built from 13 residues. V was cut by 3 bases and J by 3 bases, with 8 bases left in between. The chain's CDR3 is CASSLAGYTEAFF. CDR3 in DNA: TGTGCCAGCAGCTTGGCAGGGTACACTGAAGCTTTCTTT. Drawing the rest from reference TRBV7-9 and TRBJ1-1, the complete variable domain is DTGVSQNPRHKITKRGQNVTFRCDPISEHNRLYWYRQTLGQGPEFLTYFQNEAQLEKSRLLSDRFSAERPKGSFSTLEIQRTEQGDSAMYLCASSLAGYTEAFFGQGTRLTVV.

This chain uses TRBV29-1 with TRBJ2-6; TRBD1 agrees at 12 bases. Per germline, CDR1 SQVTM and CDR2 ANQGSEA. This CDR3 region has 17 residues. V lost 6 bases and J lost 4; bases outside the gene matches: 10. In DNA, the CDR3 is TGCAGCGTAACGTCCGGGACAGGGGGCGTGGGGGCCAACGTCCTGACTTTC. Translated: CSVTSGTGGVGANVLTF. The whole variable domain, remainder taken from reference TRBV29-1 and TRBJ2-6, is SAVISQKPSRDICQRGTSLTIQCQVDSQVTMMFWYRQQPGQSLTLIATANQGSEATYESGFVIDKFPISRPNLTFSTLTVSNMSPEDSSIYLCSVTSGTGGVGANVLTFGAGSRLTVL.

This chain connects TRBV9 to TRBJ2-7, with 9 nucleotides matching TRBD2. After removal of 4 bases from V and 1 base from J, the junction contained 6 bases not matched to a gene. The CDR3 extends over 15 amino acids. Germline V CDR1 and CDR2: SGDLS, YYNGEE. The CDR3 sequence: CASSPLSGRSYEQYF. The CDR3 DNA reads TGTGCCAGCAGCCCCCTTAGCGGGAGATCCTACGAGCAGTACTTC.

V gene TRBV3-1 (or the pseudogene TRBV3-2) combines with J gene TRBJ1-2; D is possibly TRBD1 (6 bases). In germline, CDR1 is LGHDT, CDR2 YNNKEL (reference sequence). V lost 4 bases, J lost 6 bases, and 18 bases lay in between. This CDR3 is built from 15 residues. The CDR3 protein is CASSPTSGGTNGYTF. In nucleotides, the CDR3 is TGTGCCAGCAGCCCTACAAGCGGTGGGACAAATGGCTACACCTTC.

The chain joins TRBV6-2 or TRBV6-3 to TRBJ1-1, with TRBD1 matching 8 bases. Per the germline V gene, CDR1 is MNHEY and CDR2 is SVGEGT. After removal of 6 bases from V and 5 bases from J, the junction contained 2 bases not matched to a gene. CDR3 length: 12 residues. The CDR3 protein is CASSTGGTEAFF. The DNA for the CDR3 is TGTGCCAGCAGCACAGGGGGGACTGAAGCTTTCTTT.